The 14 T cell receptor beta chains given below trace back to one sample, sequenced in a study of T cell repertoires in cytomegalovirus infection. One entry per CDR3 protein, called by TCRdb with MiXCR from the reads. In the table there are a few hundred thousand distinct CDR3 sequences, around 25% of which are singletons. The antigens of these receptors remain unknown. The input for sequencing was cultured PBMCs, taken from culture after CMV antigen stimulation. All receptors come from a human donor in good health (CMV status not recorded). Some clones in this sample may be carry-over from other donors' samples.

Many counts were recorded for this clonotype. The chain joins TRBV5-1 to TRBJ1-1; D is ambiguous. There are 13 residues in the CDR3. V was pared by 4 bases and J by 0 bases, with 7 bases between. CDR1 is SGHRS and CDR2 is YFSETQ in the germline V gene. CDR3 residues: CASSSKMNTEAFF. The CDR3 DNA reads TGCGCCAGCAGCAGTAAGATGAACACTGAAGCTTTCTTT.

The chain has TRBV24-1 and TRBJ2-1, with D perhaps TRBD2 (5 bases). V was shortened by 9 bases and J by 5 bases, with 13 bases between the two germline ends. This CDR3 has 13 amino acids. Germline-derived CDR1 and CDR2 are KGHDR and SFDVKD. The CDR3 nucleotides are TGTGCCACCGAGGGCGGAACACACAATGAGCAGTTCTTC. This sequence encodes CATEGGTHNEQFF.

V usage is TRBV20-1 and J usage is TRBJ2-4; D is tentatively TRBD1 or TRBD2 (5 bases each). From germline, CDR1 is DFQATT and CDR2 SNEGSKA (reference sequence). Trimming pared 7 bases from V and 10 bases from J, leaving 23 bases between. There are 14 residues in the CDR3. CDR3 sequence (DNA): TGCAGTGGGCTAGTTGGGACCACAGAAGGAATTCAGTACTTC. This translates into CSGLVGTTEGIQYF.

V gene TRBV28 combines with J gene TRBJ2-5, with no clear D. The V gene's germline CDR1 is MDHEN and CDR2 SYDVKM. CDR3 size: 15 residues. V was cut by 1 base and J by 4 bases, with 13 bases left in between. The CDR3: CASSLYGERRETQYF. The CDR3 DNA reads TGTGCCAGCAGTTTATATGGGGAACGAAGAGAGACCCAGTACTTC.

The rearrangement uses TRBV7-2 and TRBJ2-1; no definite D call. The CDR3 loop spans 16 amino acids. Trimming left V 3 bases short and J 2 bases short, with 14 bases between. Germline V gives CDR1 SGHTA, CDR2 FQGNSA. The CDR3 sequence: CASSFLTSFPYNEQFF. The CDR3 DNA follows: TGTGCCAGCAGCTTCCTGACTTCCTTCCCCTACAATGAGCAGTTCTTC. The full variable domain, in which reference TRBV7-2 and TRBJ2-1 provide the parts outside the CDR3, is GAGVSQSPSNKVTEKGKDVELRCDPISGHTALYWYRQSLGQGLEFLIYFQGNSAPDKSGLPSDRFSAERTGGSVSTLTIQRTQQEDSAVYLCASSFLTSFPYNEQFFGPGTRLTVL.

The chain uses TRBV28 and TRBJ1-5; D may be TRBD1 (6 bases). From germline, CDR1 is MDHEN and CDR2 SYDVKM. The CDR3 loop spans 16 amino acids. V was trimmed by 4 bases and J by 3 bases, leaving 16 bases between them. CDR3 in amino acids: CASSSNLKGDNQPQHF. As DNA, the CDR3 is TGTGCCAGCAGTTCCAACCTCAAGGGGGACAATCAGCCCCAGCATTTT.

V and J are TRBV18 and TRBJ2-1, with D possibly being TRBD2 (6 bases). The V end was cut by 2 bases, the J end by 6 bases, with 11 bases between. The CDR3 is 14 amino acids. Germline CDR1 KGHSH, CDR2 LQKENI. The CDR3 sequence: CASSPSGEVNEQFF. CDR3 DNA sequence: TGTGCCAGCTCACCATCTGGGGAGGTCAATGAGCAGTTCTTC.

The chain joins TRBV7-2 to TRBJ1-4, with D hard to call. The V end was cut by 3 bases, the J end by 10 bases, with 15 bases between. The CDR3 is 14 amino acids. Germline CDR1 SGHTA, CDR2 FQGNSA. The CDR3 bases are TGTGCCAGCAGCTTGGCGGTTTTTAATTCAAAACTGTTTTTT. Translation: CASSLAVFNSKLFF.

This clonotype was recorded a few times. The chain carries TRBV11-2 and TRBJ2-7, with D hard to call. The V gene's germline CDR1 is SGHAT and CDR2 FQNNGV. This CDR3 is built from 14 residues. V lost 1 base to trimming and J lost 2 bases, with 9 bases between them. This chain's CDR3 is CASSLVDGAYEQYV. The CDR3 DNA follows: TGTGCCAGCAGCTTAGTCGACGGAGCCTACGAGCAGTACGTC.

The rearrangement uses TRBV24-1 and TRBJ2-3, with TRBD1 identical over 7 bases. The CDR3 runs to 17 residues. The germline gives CDR1 KGHDR, CDR2 SFDVKD. V shed 4 bases, J shed 3 bases, and the junction held 12 bases outside the gene matches. The CDR3 coding sequence is TGTGCCACCAGTGACCAGGGACAGCTGGGTTCGACAGATACGCAGTATTTT. The encoded protein is CATSDQGQLGSTDTQYF.

V and J are TRBV29-1 and TRBJ2-1; unclear D gene. The CDR3 runs to 14 residues. Trimming stripped 0 bases from V and 15 bases from J, with 21 bases between. Germline V CDR1 and CDR2: SQVTM, ANQGSEA. CDR3 bases: TGCAGCGTTGAAGATCAATCCCGACTGTTCTGGAGGTTCTTC. This encodes CSVEDQSRLFWRFF.

This clonotype was seen many times. The chain couples TRBV7-2 to TRBJ2-1; 11 nucleotides line up with TRBD2. The trim removed 1 base at V and 6 bases at J, leaving 5 bases unmatched. There are 16 residues in the CDR3. Germline V gene sequence: CDR1 SGHTA, CDR2 FQGNSA. The CDR3 protein is CASSLVAGGTPNEQFF. CDR3 DNA: TGTGCCAGCAGCTTAGTAGCGGGAGGGACCCCCAATGAGCAGTTCTTC.

Remarks on this clonotype: A much larger clone differs from this one at a single base, so this may be a read error. The V gene is TRBV7-2, the J gene TRBJ1-3; D gene uncertain. V was cut by 5 bases and J by 0 bases, with 11 bases left in between. In germline, CDR1 is SGHTA, CDR2 FQGNSA. CDR3 size: 15 residues. The CDR3 coding sequence is TGTGCCAGCAGCGTGGCTTTTTCCTCTGGAAACACCATATATTTT. This encodes CASSVAFSSGNTIYF.

The chain uses TRBV4-2 and TRBJ2-5, with a weak D call TRBD2 (6 bases). The germline gives CDR1 LGHNA, CDR2 YNFKEQ. CDR3 length: 14 residues. V lost 0 bases to trimming and J lost 9 bases, with 14 bases between them. In DNA form, the CDR3 reads TGTGCCAGCAGCCAAGACAGAGGGAGGTTCGCCCAGTACTTC. It is translated as CASSQDRGRFAQYF.